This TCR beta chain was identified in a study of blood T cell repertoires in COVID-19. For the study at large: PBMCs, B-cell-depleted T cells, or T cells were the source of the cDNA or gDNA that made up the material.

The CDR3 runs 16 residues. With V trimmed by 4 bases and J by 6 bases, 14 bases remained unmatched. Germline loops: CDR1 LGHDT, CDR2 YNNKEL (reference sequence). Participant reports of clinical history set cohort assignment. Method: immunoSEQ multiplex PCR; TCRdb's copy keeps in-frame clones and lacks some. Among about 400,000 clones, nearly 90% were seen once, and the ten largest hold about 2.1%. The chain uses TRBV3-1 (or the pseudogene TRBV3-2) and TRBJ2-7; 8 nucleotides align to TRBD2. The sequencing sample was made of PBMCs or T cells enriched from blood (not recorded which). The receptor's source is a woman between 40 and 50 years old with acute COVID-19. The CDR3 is CASSPGTGLASGEQYF. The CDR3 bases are TGTGCCAGCAGCCCGGGAACCGGACTAGCATCCGGCGAGCAGTACTTC.